This TCR beta chain came from a study of cytomegalovirus exposure and HLA in healthy donors (dated by TCRdb to about 2017). Some background on the complete study: According to an earlier analysis of a few hundred of the donors, about 179 million T cells yielded 90 million to 130 million unique TCR beta sequences and about 300 Gb of sequence data. An early release covering roughly 580 HLA-typed donors comprised approximately 290 gigabases of sequencing data and around 85 million unique TCR sequences. Of the 300 to 400 genotyped donors, about 80% fell in the genetic ancestry cluster associated with self-reported Caucasian donors. The study aimed to test whether signatures of past pathogen exposure could be identified by cataloging public T cell receptors. The T cell repertoires of 666 subjects were profiled by immunosequencing and related to cytomegalovirus serostatus. In addition to the first cohort of around 670 subjects, a separate validation cohort of 130 or so different subjects was used. To predict cytomegalovirus infection status, the study combined high-throughput TCR immunosequencing, statistical association of individual TCRs with disease status, and machine learning. A later analysis re-analyzed previously published TCR beta repertoires from about 600 donors and added high-resolution HLA genotyping to study TCR occurrence patterns. Rather than drawing on any new phenotypic data, the later analysis identified candidate immune exposures from TCR beta sequences and the way those sequences occurred across donors. An earlier analysis of about 600 of the donors used high-throughput TCR beta sequencing to judge whether each TCR beta V gene segment behaved as functional or pseudogenic. Donor age, sex, ethnicity and CMV serostatus were compiled alongside the repertoire data. Genome-wide SNP genotypes for about 60% of the roughly 670 donors were used in a later genetic analysis, which treated that subset as a discovery cohort. All discovery cohort repertoires had been generated using a single sequencing platform. HLA typing covered class I and class II loci at four-digit resolution. The number of typed donors differed by locus: about 620-630 for A, B, C, DRB1 and DQB1; approximately 530 for DQA1; 606 for DPA1; and around 490 for DPB1. Roughly five DR-DQ haplotypes were handled as single units for association and clustering, since linkage in the cohort was strong. Among roughly 370 genotyped donors of the cohort, an average of around 240,000 unique TCR beta nucleotide sequences were sequenced per donor, around 18% of them non-productive.

Receptors were amplified or captured by the immunoSEQ multiplex PCR assay. For the multiplex PCR, a mixture combining 60 forward primers for TCR Vbeta segments and 13 reverse primers for TCR Jbeta segments was used. The CDR3 region of rearranged TCR beta genes was amplified from genomic DNA with a multiplex PCR assay. The amplified TCR beta libraries were sequenced on the Illumina HiSeq System as 87-base-pair reads. Regarding the original processing steps: Across the 600 to 700 repertoires, a later analysis counted around 80 million unique TCR beta chains, about 10 million of which were shared by at least two donors. Raw reads were error-corrected and collapsed into unique sequences by a nearest-neighbor algorithm in which closely related sequences were merged to remove PCR and sequencing errors. CDR3 sequences were aligned to IMGT reference sequences to assign V, D and J gene segments. For a sequence to be retained, a match of at least six nucleotides was required to both a V gene segment and a J gene segment. A rearrangement counted as productive if the CDR3 had no stop codons and remained in frame with V and J, and every other rearrangement counted as non-productive. Following IMGT convention, CDR3 was defined as the stretch from the second conserved V-encoded cysteine up to the conserved J-encoded phenylalanine. The earlier analysis of about 590 of the donors excluded sequences that lacked an unambiguous match to a single V gene segment. An earlier analysis of several hundred of the donors called V segments functional above 56.7% productive rearrangements and segregating when the between-donor standard deviation exceeded 5%. A statistical classification framework was built for diagnosing cytomegalovirus status from the catalog of TCR beta chain sequences. In a later analysis, V and J genes were assigned by comparing TCR nucleotide sequences against IMGT/GENE-DB human TR gene sequences. Using the TCRdist pipeline, a later analysis assigned CDR3 sequences along with most-parsimonious VDJ recombination scenarios. A later analysis defined each TCR beta chain by its CDR3 amino acid sequence plus V-gene family, and excluded reads lacking a unique V-gene family. In a later analysis, 450 to 600 highly shared, low-generation-probability nucleotide sequences were removed to address suspected cross-contamination and a sequencing artifact. A later analysis calculated a clonal expansion index for each public chain from normalized within-repertoire ranks of inferred template counts. In a later analysis, generation probabilities were computed using a VDJ recombination model fitted to out-of-frame rearrangements, and the results were checked against IGoR. In a later analysis, hypergeometric tests were used to score TCR-TCR, TCR-HLA and TCR-CMV co-occurrence, with a repertoire-size bias correction applied to TCR pairs. False discovery rates were estimated in a later analysis by permuting HLA or CMV assignments 20 times. In a later analysis, co-occurring TCRs were grouped using DBSCAN, and TCRdist sequence similarity was added for clustering within HLA-allele-positive subsets. Co-occurrence clustering excluded repertoires with fewer than 30,000 or more than 120,000 public chains, plus five with anomalous nucleotide sharing. This is the immuneACCESS table as TCRdb keeps it, with only in-frame sequences that have V and J called. A part of the clones is gone; compared with another copy, unresolved V genes explain less than half, and the rest is unexplained. V and J calls and clone size are as listed in that table; D and trimming were resolved from the DNA. This sample's table contains 100,000 to 150,000 clones. The ten largest account for approximately 1.8% of the sample.

The cohort comprised around 700 healthy bone marrow donors. At the time of sampling, every cohort member was nominally healthy, though immune exposures that went unrecorded were likely present. The donor tested CMV seronegative, placing the donor among the 300 to 450 seronegative members of the cohort. A peripheral blood sample was provided by each donor, and peripheral blood mononuclear cells were used for TCR beta sequencing. Genomic DNA was extracted from the blood cell samples with the Qiagen DNeasy Blood Extraction Kit. The germline V gene (reference sequence) provides CDR1 SGHNT and CDR2 YYREEE. The CDR3 starts with the cysteine, ends with the phenylalanine, and has 14 residues. This entry keeps only the CDR3 DNA: 42 bases, framed from base 1. V loses 7 bases, J loses 0 bases, and the germline ends lie 14 bases apart. The study at large found these results: A further reported finding was that TCR beta sequences accurately predicted the HLA-A and HLA-B alleles for most subjects in the first cohort. Immune exposure information for the cohort was limited to CMV serostatus. Correlated functional status among segregating V segments might be attributable to linkage disequilibrium, but an unknown experimental factor could not be ruled out. In vitro tests confirmed that a few of the cytomegalovirus-associated TCR beta chains recognize cytomegalovirus antigens. In a later genetic analysis, a missense DCLRE1C variant was associated with V-gene and J-gene trimming of TCR beta chains, and the association was replicated in an independent cohort. The authors suggested that the approach could potentially be generalized to other disease states and immunological phenotypes. A later analysis reported that several top co-occurrence clusters appeared linked to parvovirus B19, influenza, CMV and Epstein-Barr virus. Presence/absence analyses assumed roughly uniform sequencing depth across donors, an assumption that may not hold. A cluster of highly shared sequence variants was judged likely to be a technical artifact of the sequencing pipeline. Because the 87-base-pair reads could not distinguish some IMGT-functional V segments, including TRBV6-2 and TRBV6-3, those segments were excluded. In the study, approximately 160 TCR beta chains were listed as associated with cytomegalovirus. HLA typing was unavailable for some donors at each locus, so association tests used only the typed subset. Compared with equally common non-associated chains, HLA-associated TCR beta chains in a later analysis were more clonally expanded and had lower generation probabilities. In an earlier analysis of more than 450 of the donors, most TCR beta V segments were observed in productive rearrangements about 87% or about 30% of the time, broadly matching IMGT annotations. According to a later genetic analysis, donors in an Asian-associated ancestry cluster had fewer N-insertions in productive TCRs than the approximately 670-donor mean. According to a later analysis, most CMV-associated TCR beta chains appeared to be HLA-restricted, and the HLA associations seemed to be driven largely by CMV exposure. In this cohort, only TCR beta chains were sequenced, and detectable features were limited by the absence of alpha or paired-chain data. In a later analysis, TCR association rates were found to vary across HLA loci, with the most associated TCRs seen for DRB1 alleles and the fewest for HLA-C alleles. The earlier analysis of some 540 of the donors excluded some 16 rarely observed V segments, including chromosome 9 orphons, because counts were too low. Across donors, most TCR sequences were observed very rarely, whereas some public TCRs were present in many individuals. In a later analysis, about 17,000 TCR beta sequences were associated with specific HLA alleles at a false discovery rate of 0.05. The classifier was reported to diagnose cytomegalovirus status with high specificity and sensitivity in both the original cohort and the validation cohort. When HLA alleles, especially DR and DQ, strongly co-occurred, attributing TCR associations to individual alleles was difficult.

As regards this clone: What this receptor recognizes is not known.

This chain is built from TRBV5-4 and TRBJ2-7; perhaps TRBD2 is the D gene, with 5 bases matching. The receptor was derived from a man younger than 30 in good health and CMV-seronegative. Sequencing was carried out using PBMCs. The nucleotide sequence is given as TGTGCCAGCCGTGGAAGAGCGGACTCCTACGAGCAGTACTTC. Its translation is CASRGRADSYEQYF.